The present entry profiles one T cell receptor (beta chain) with its context. This sample was included in a study of patients and donors after allogeneic stem cell transplantation. A single record per CDR3 protein comes from TCRdb applying MiXCR to the RT-PCR reads. The data hold 920,000 or so distinct CDR3 sequences, with under 20% observed a single time. CDR1 is SGHDN and CDR2 is FVKESK in the germline V gene. The CDR3 is 15 amino acids. Trimming stripped 2 bases from V and 0 bases from J, with 8 bases between. The TCR comes from a human donor who was either an allogeneic HSCT recipient or a stem cell or donor lymphocyte infusion donor (not recorded which). It is not recorded whose cells these are; they may come from a transplant donor. The sample was blood, either unsorted or a sorted T cell fraction (not recorded which). V gene TRBV14 combines with J gene TRBJ1-3; no clear D gene. The CDR3 spells CASSQPAFSGNTIYF. In DNA form, the CDR3 reads TGTGCCAGCAGCCAACCAGCCTTCTCTGGAAACACCATATATTTT.